This TCR beta chain was retrieved from a study of T cells in Graves' hyperthyroidism and ophthalmopathy. The study, taken as a whole, reports: Ophthalmopathy was model-predicted a median around seven months pre-onset.

With respect to this clonotype: What it binds is not known.

TCR beta CDR3 region amplification was performed from RNA transcripts. TCR CDR3 regions were first amplified by RT-PCR with HTBI primers. TCRdb passed the multiplex PCR reads through MiXCR, listing each CDR3 protein once. The top ten hold 26% of the sample, which has about half a million distinct CDR3 sequences, roughly 20% seen once. The CDR3 covers 12 residues. Germline CDR1 reads MNHNS; CDR2 reads SASEGT. V lost 6 bases and J lost 4, with 9 bases in between. The V gene is TRBV6-1, the J gene TRBJ1-2, with a possible D match to TRBD1 (6 bases). Sequenced input: blood. The source of this sequence is a man younger than 30 with Graves' hyperthyroidism. CDR3 residues: CASRDRPYGYTF. The CDR3 coding sequence is TGTGCCAGCAGAGACAGGCCCTATGGCTACACCTTC.